The rows below give T cell receptor beta chains drawn from one sample of a study of blood T cell repertoires in COVID-19. TCRdb keeps only in-frame clones here, not all; method: immunoSEQ multiplex PCR. This sample yields 290,000 or so clones, of which roughly 89% are seen a single time; over 3.5% belongs to the top ten. What was sequenced was PBMCs or T cells enriched from blood (not recorded which). Receptors originate from a woman aged 18-29 years with acute COVID-19. CDR3s include the opening cysteine and the closing phenylalanine or tryptophan. The D gene is left open where the match is weak. Not every row has a clone size; where given, it reads once, few, many or a size class.

abundance: -
v_gene: TRBV6-4
d_gene: -
j_gene: TRBJ2-2
len: 12
CDR3aa: CASSDLPGELFF
CDR3nt: TGTGCCAGCAGTGACCTCCCCGGGGAGCTGTTTTTT

abundance: -
v_gene: TRBV20-1
d_gene: -
j_gene: TRBJ2-7
len: 11
CDR3aa: CSAEQGDEQYF
CDR3nt: TGCAGTGCTGAACAGGGAGACGAGCAGTACTTC

abundance: -
v_gene: TRBV11-3
d_gene: -
j_gene: TRBJ2-1
len: 15
CDR3aa: CASSSPSHRTGEQFF
CDR3nt: TGTGCCAGCAGCTCCCCGTCCCATCGTACGGGTGAGCAGTTCTTC

abundance: -
v_gene: TRBV11-2
d_gene: -
j_gene: TRBJ2-7
len: 13
CDR3aa: CASSLGTVYEQYF
CDR3nt: TGTGCCAGCAGCTTAGGTACGGTCTACGAGCAGTACTTC

abundance: -
v_gene: TRBV7-2
d_gene: -
j_gene: TRBJ1-2
len: 15
CDR3aa: CASSQGRGWEIGYTF
CDR3nt: TGTGCCAGCAGCCAAGGGCGAGGTTGGGAGATTGGCTACACCTTC

abundance: -
v_gene: TRBV11-3
d_gene: -
j_gene: TRBJ2-5
len: 12
CDR3aa: CASSPLQETQYF
CDR3nt: TGTGCCAGCAGCCCATTGCAAGAGACCCAGTACTTC

abundance: -
v_gene: TRBV11-2
d_gene: TRBD2
j_gene: TRBJ2-5
len: 18
CDR3aa: CASSLDRRRSGREETQYF
CDR3nt: TGTGCCAGCAGCTTAGATAGAAGGCGTAGCGGGAGAGAGGAGACCCAGTACTTC

abundance: -
v_gene: TRBV7-2
d_gene: -
j_gene: TRBJ1-5
len: 15
CDR3aa: CASSQAPNSNQPQHF
CDR3nt: TGTGCCAGCAGCCAGGCTCCCAATAGCAATCAGCCCCAGCATTTT

abundance: many
v_gene: TRBV19
d_gene: -
j_gene: TRBJ2-5
len: 11
CDR3aa: CASSTRETQYF
CDR3nt: TGTGCCAGTAGTACCAGGGAGACCCAGTACTTC

abundance: -
v_gene: TRBV7-6
d_gene: TRBD2
j_gene: TRBJ2-7
len: 16
CDR3aa: CASSLAILAGGSEQYF
CDR3nt: TGTGCCAGCAGCTTAGCGATACTAGCGGGAGGCTCCGAGCAGTACTTC

abundance: -
v_gene: TRBV6-5
d_gene: -
j_gene: TRBJ2-3
len: 14
CDR3aa: CASRLGLSTDTQYF
CDR3nt: TGTGCCAGCAGGCTAGGACTAAGCACAGATACGCAGTATTTT

abundance: -
v_gene: TRBV28
d_gene: TRBD2
j_gene: TRBJ2-7
len: 13
CDR3aa: CASSLSGRYEQYF
CDR3nt: TGTGCCAGCAGTTTAAGCGGGAGATACGAGCAGTACTTC

abundance: -
v_gene: TRBV11-3
d_gene: -
j_gene: TRBJ1-1
len: 15
CDR3aa: CASRHTRARNTEAFF
CDR3nt: TGTGCCAGCAGGCACACGAGGGCGAGGAACACTGAAGCTTTCTTT

abundance: -
v_gene: TRBV7-3
d_gene: TRBD1
j_gene: TRBJ2-7
len: 14
CDR3aa: CASSAGQGGIEQYF
CDR3nt: TGTGCCAGCAGCGCGGGACAGGGAGGAATCGAGCAGTACTTC

abundance: -
v_gene: TRBV30
d_gene: -
j_gene: TRBJ1-2
len: 11
CDR3aa: CAWSRENGYTF
CDR3nt: TGTGCCTGGAGCCGGGAGAATGGCTACACCTTC

abundance: -
v_gene: TRBV2
d_gene: -
j_gene: TRBJ2-2
len: 14
CDR3aa: CASSVDRPTGELFF
CDR3nt: TGTGCCAGCAGTGTGGACAGACCAACCGGGGAGCTGTTTTTT

abundance: -
v_gene: TRBV18
d_gene: TRBD1
j_gene: TRBJ1-1
len: 15
CDR3aa: CASSLQSDRVAEAFF
CDR3nt: TGTGCCAGCTCACTCCAGTCCGACAGGGTAGCTGAAGCTTTCTTT

abundance: -
v_gene: TRBV5-1
d_gene: TRBD1
j_gene: TRBJ2-7
len: 15
CDR3aa: CASSLAGTGRDEQYF
CDR3nt: TGCGCCAGCAGCTTGGCCGGGACAGGGAGGGACGAGCAGTACTTC

abundance: -
v_gene: TRBV18
d_gene: -
j_gene: TRBJ1-3
len: 16
CDR3aa: CASSPSDSHSGNTIYF
CDR3nt: TGTGCCAGCTCACCGTCGGACAGTCACTCTGGAAACACCATATATTTT

abundance: -
v_gene: TRBV27
d_gene: TRBD1
j_gene: TRBJ2-3
len: 15
CDR3aa: CASSPRTGTTDTQYF
CDR3nt: TGTGCCAGCAGTCCTCGGACAGGGACGACAGATACGCAGTATTTT

abundance: -
v_gene: TRBV27
d_gene: -
j_gene: TRBJ2-3
len: 15
CDR3aa: CASSPYMEGFDTQYF
CDR3nt: TGTGCCAGCAGTCCCTACATGGAGGGCTTTGATACGCAGTATTTT

abundance: -
v_gene: TRBV3-1/TRBV3-2
d_gene: -
j_gene: TRBJ1-2
len: 12
CDR3aa: CASSLGDYGYTF
CDR3nt: TGTGCCAGCAGCCTAGGGGATTATGGCTACACCTTC

abundance: -
v_gene: TRBV28
d_gene: -
j_gene: TRBJ2-7
len: 15
CDR3aa: CASSLFGGPNYEQYF
CDR3nt: TGTGCCAGCAGTTTATTCGGGGGGCCCAACTACGAGCAGTACTTC

abundance: -
v_gene: TRBV6-5
d_gene: -
j_gene: TRBJ2-1
len: 16
CDR3aa: CASSYYSGAGDNEQFF
CDR3nt: TGTGCCAGCAGTTACTATTCCGGGGCAGGGGATAATGAGCAGTTCTTC

abundance: -
v_gene: TRBV28
d_gene: -
j_gene: TRBJ2-2
len: 14
CDR3aa: CASSFQSNTGELFF
CDR3nt: TGTGCCAGCAGTTTCCAGTCGAACACCGGGGAGCTGTTTTTT

abundance: once
v_gene: TRBV5-1
d_gene: TRBD1
j_gene: TRBJ2-4
len: 13
CDR3aa: CASSLTGVNIQYF
CDR3nt: TGCGCCAGCAGCTTGACAGGGGTAAACATTCAGTACTTC

abundance: -
v_gene: TRBV7-9
d_gene: TRBD1
j_gene: TRBJ2-2
len: 16
CDR3aa: CASSPTGTGDAGELFF
CDR3nt: TGTGCCAGCAGCCCTACCGGGACAGGGGATGCCGGGGAGCTGTTTTTT

abundance: -
v_gene: TRBV5-3
d_gene: -
j_gene: TRBJ2-7
len: 19
CDR3aa: CARSSPRRLVGCWAYEQYF
CDR3nt: TGTGCCAGAAGCTCCCCCAGACGACTAGTGGGTTGTTGGGCCTACGAGCAGTACTTC

abundance: -
v_gene: TRBV7-2
d_gene: TRBD2
j_gene: TRBJ2-7
len: 15
CDR3aa: CASSPVTSGGYEQYF
CDR3nt: TGTGCCAGCAGCCCGGTGACTAGCGGGGGTTACGAGCAGTACTTC

abundance: -
v_gene: TRBV12-3/TRBV12-4
d_gene: -
j_gene: TRBJ1-5
len: 13
CDR3aa: CASSLAAGQPQHF
CDR3nt: TGTGCCAGCAGTTTGGCAGCGGGACAGCCCCAGCATTTT

abundance: -
v_gene: TRBV11-2
d_gene: -
j_gene: TRBJ1-1
len: 14
CDR3aa: CASSITQGNTEAFF
CDR3nt: TGTGCCAGCAGCATCACCCAGGGAAACACTGAAGCTTTCTTT

abundance: once
v_gene: TRBV2
d_gene: -
j_gene: TRBJ2-3
len: 14
CDR3aa: CASSDRSGGDTQYF
CDR3nt: TGTGCCAGCAGTGACAGGTCTGGTGGGGATACGCAGTATTTT

abundance: -
v_gene: TRBV24-1
d_gene: TRBD2
j_gene: TRBJ2-7
len: 16
CDR3aa: CATSDSRTSGRDEQYF
CDR3nt: TGTGCCACCAGTGATTCTCGGACTAGCGGGAGGGACGAGCAGTACTTC

abundance: -
v_gene: TRBV9
d_gene: -
j_gene: TRBJ1-1
len: 12
CDR3aa: CASSQGTTEAFF
CDR3nt: TGTGCCAGCAGCCAGGGGACCACTGAAGCTTTCTTT

abundance: once
v_gene: TRBV12-3/TRBV12-4
d_gene: -
j_gene: TRBJ1-2
len: 13
CDR3aa: CASSAGGSYGYTF
CDR3nt: TGTGCCAGCAGTGCGGGGGGCAGCTATGGCTACACCTTC

abundance: -
v_gene: TRBV12-5
d_gene: -
j_gene: TRBJ1-1
len: 18
CDR3aa: CASGYYESWERANTEAFF
CDR3nt: TGTGCTAGTGGTTACTACGAGAGTTGGGAGAGGGCGAACACTGAAGCTTTCTTT

abundance: -
v_gene: TRBV19
d_gene: TRBD1
j_gene: TRBJ1-1
len: 14
CDR3aa: CASRAWQGDTEAFF
CDR3nt: TGTGCCAGTAGGGCGTGGCAGGGGGACACTGAAGCTTTCTTT

abundance: -
v_gene: TRBV30
d_gene: -
j_gene: TRBJ2-7
len: 15
CDR3aa: CAWMAGTALIYEQYF
CDR3nt: TGTGCCTGGATGGCGGGGACCGCTCTAATCTACGAGCAGTACTTC

abundance: -
v_gene: TRBV6-5
d_gene: -
j_gene: TRBJ1-4
len: 16
CDR3aa: CASSSSRPKTGEKLFF
CDR3nt: TGTGCCAGCAGTTCCTCTAGGCCGAAGACTGGGGAAAAACTGTTTTTT

abundance: -
v_gene: TRBV7-3
d_gene: -
j_gene: TRBJ2-4
len: 15
CDR3aa: CASSPLGGAKNIQYF
CDR3nt: TGTGCCAGCAGCCCCCTCGGGGGAGCCAAAAACATTCAGTACTTC

abundance: -
v_gene: TRBV5-1
d_gene: -
j_gene: TRBJ2-7
len: 16
CDR3aa: CASSLSPQGSSYEQYF
CDR3nt: TGCGCCAGCAGCTTGTCCCCCCAGGGGAGCTCCTACGAGCAGTACTTC

abundance: -
v_gene: TRBV9
d_gene: -
j_gene: TRBJ2-5
len: 16
CDR3aa: CASSTAGGGGQETQYF
CDR3nt: TGTGCCAGCAGCACGGCAGGGGGCGGGGGCCAAGAGACCCAGTACTTC

abundance: once
v_gene: TRBV12-3/TRBV12-4
d_gene: -
j_gene: TRBJ1-1
len: 13
CDR3aa: CASSLGDSTEAFF
CDR3nt: TGTGCCAGCAGTTTAGGAGATTCCACTGAAGCTTTCTTT

abundance: -
v_gene: TRBV9
d_gene: -
j_gene: TRBJ2-5
len: 15
CDR3aa: CASSVDSRGRETQYF
CDR3nt: TGTGCCAGCAGCGTAGATTCCCGGGGTAGAGAGACCCAGTACTTC

abundance: few
v_gene: TRBV7-6
d_gene: -
j_gene: TRBJ1-3
len: 17
CDR3aa: CASSPLSGSRSGNTIYF
CDR3nt: TGTGCCAGCAGCCCCCTTTCGGGGTCACGCTCTGGAAACACCATATATTTT

abundance: -
v_gene: TRBV10-3
d_gene: -
j_gene: TRBJ1-3
len: 12
CDR3aa: CASREPGNTIYF
CDR3nt: TGTGCCTCCAGGGAACCTGGAAACACCATATATTTT

abundance: -
v_gene: TRBV5-1
d_gene: -
j_gene: TRBJ2-6
len: 17
CDR3aa: CASSLGGQPSGANVLTF
CDR3nt: TGCGCCAGCAGCTTGGGAGGGCAACCCTCTGGGGCCAACGTCCTGACTTTC

abundance: -
v_gene: TRBV6-5
d_gene: -
j_gene: TRBJ2-2
len: 13
CDR3aa: CASRRDLTGELFF
CDR3nt: TGTGCCAGCAGGCGGGACCTCACCGGGGAGCTGTTTTTT

abundance: -
v_gene: TRBV4-2
d_gene: TRBD2
j_gene: TRBJ2-1
len: 14
CDR3aa: CASSLSGTPNEQFF
CDR3nt: TGTGCCAGCAGCCTTAGCGGGACTCCCAATGAGCAGTTCTTC

abundance: -
v_gene: TRBV5-1
d_gene: TRBD1
j_gene: TRBJ1-5
len: 16
CDR3aa: CASSLVPDRVGQPQHF
CDR3nt: TGCGCCAGCAGCTTGGTCCCGGACAGGGTTGGTCAGCCCCAGCATTTT

abundance: -
v_gene: TRBV5-6
d_gene: -
j_gene: TRBJ1-6
len: 15
CDR3aa: CASSPAGGLNSPLHF
CDR3nt: TGTGCCAGCAGCCCCGCGGGCGGACTTAATTCACCCCTCCACTTT

abundance: -
v_gene: TRBV5-1
d_gene: TRBD2
j_gene: TRBJ2-7
len: 17
CDR3aa: CASSLVGLTSGDYEQYF
CDR3nt: TGCGCCAGCAGCTTGGTGGGCCTAACTAGCGGGGACTACGAGCAGTACTTC

abundance: -
v_gene: TRBV2
d_gene: -
j_gene: TRBJ1-4
len: 12
CDR3aa: CASKPGGEKLFF
CDR3nt: TGTGCCAGCAAGCCCGGAGGGGAAAAACTGTTTTTT

abundance: once
v_gene: TRBV18
d_gene: TRBD2
j_gene: TRBJ2-1
len: 17
CDR3aa: CASSPTKAGPSYNEQFF
CDR3nt: TGTGCCAGCTCACCTACGAAAGCGGGGCCTTCCTACAATGAGCAGTTCTTC

abundance: -
v_gene: TRBV2
d_gene: TRBD1
j_gene: TRBJ1-1
len: 13
CDR3aa: CASSPTGVTEAFF
CDR3nt: TGTGCCAGCAGTCCTACAGGGGTCACTGAAGCTTTCTTT

abundance: -
v_gene: TRBV2
d_gene: -
j_gene: TRBJ1-1
len: 13
CDR3aa: CASSLQRNTEAFF
CDR3nt: TGTGCCAGCAGTCTACAGAGGAACACTGAAGCTTTCTTT

abundance: -
v_gene: TRBV7-2
d_gene: TRBD2
j_gene: TRBJ2-1
len: 15
CDR3aa: CASRVGLAGGHEQFF
CDR3nt: TGTGCCAGCAGAGTCGGACTAGCGGGAGGTCATGAGCAGTTCTTC